This T cell receptor (beta chain) was obtained from a study of blood T cell repertoires in COVID-19. The table lists this clone with a count of one. The repertoire was sequenced with immunoSEQ multiplex PCR; TCRdb's copy has only in-frame clones and lacks some. The repertoire includes approximately 220,000 clones, about 90% of them detected once, and 1.2% sits in the top ten. The TCR comes from a man under 40 who had recovered from COVID-19. Material: PBMCs or T cells enriched from blood (not recorded which).

This CDR3 reads CASSFPGQYDQPQHF. The DNA for the CDR3 is TGTGCCAGCAGCTTTCCGGGACAGTACGATCAGCCCCAGCATTTT. This chain joins TRBV5-8 and TRBJ1-5; TRBD1 matches at 7 bases. CDR3 size: 15 residues. J was trimmed by 5 bases and V by 2 bases; bases with no gene match: 7. Germline values: CDR1 SGHTS, CDR2 YDEGEE.